The rows below give T cell receptor beta chains drawn from one sample of a study of T-cell memory formation after mild COVID-19. TCRdb re-analysed the 5' RACE reads in MiXCR, keeping a single row per CDR3 protein. The sample contains roughly 89,000 distinct CDR3 sequences, about 13% of which appear only once. The sequencing sample was made of PBMCs or a T cell subset sorted from them (not recorded which). All receptors derive from an adult woman who had mild COVID-19 (a few samples of this study predate the infection). Cell type and time point are not known. The CDR3 runs from the conserved cysteine through the conserved F or W. The D gene is left open where the match is weak. Where a row states a size, it is once, few, many or the class of an expanded clone; other rows omit it.

V: TRBV6-2/TRBV6-3
J: TRBJ2-1
size: NA
D: TRBD2
DNA: TGTGCCAGCAGTTATAACCTAGCGGGGTACAATGAGCAGTTCTTC
CDR3: CASSYNLAGYNEQFF

V: TRBV4-1
J: TRBJ2-1
size: few
D: NA
DNA: TGCGCCAGCAGTTCACTAGCCCTATCCCGGGATGAGCAGTTCTTC
CDR3: CASSSLALSRDEQFF

V: TRBV5-1
J: TRBJ2-7
size: few
D: NA
DNA: TGCGCCAGCAGCTTGCTACCAGGGACCTACGAGCAGTACTTC
CDR3: CASSLLPGTYEQYF

V: TRBV5-1
J: TRBJ1-1
size: once
D: NA
DNA: TGCGCCAGCCGCCAAGGGACCGCGAACACTGAAGCTTTCTTT
CDR3: CASRQGTANTEAFF

V: TRBV12-3/TRBV12-4
J: TRBJ2-3
size: few
D: NA
DNA: TGTGCCAGCAGTTTTTATCGGAGCACAGATACGCAGTATTTT
CDR3: CASSFYRSTDTQYF

V: TRBV4-1
J: TRBJ2-7
size: few
D: TRBD1
DNA: TGCGCCAGCAGCTCTCGACAGGGACAGCCCGAGCAGTACTTC
CDR3: CASSSRQGQPEQYF

V: TRBV27
J: TRBJ1-1
size: many
D: NA
DNA: TGTGCCAGCACCCCCGCCGTGGGGGGCTCCACTGAAGCTTTCTTT
CDR3: CASTPAVGGSTEAFF

V: TRBV29-1
J: TRBJ1-1
size: NA
D: NA
DNA: TGCAGCGTTGGGTGGGTTTCAATGAACACTGAAGCTTTCTTT
CDR3: CSVGWVSMNTEAFF

V: TRBV9
J: TRBJ1-6
size: few
D: NA
DNA: TGTGCCAGCAGCGTAGGAGAGGGGTCACCCCTCCACTTT
CDR3: CASSVGEGSPLHF

V: TRBV29-1
J: TRBJ1-4
size: few
D: TRBD1
DNA: TGCAGCGTTGTGGACAGGGAGGATGAAAAACTGTTTTTT
CDR3: CSVVDREDEKLFF

V: TRBV20-1
J: TRBJ1-6
size: few
D: TRBD1
DNA: TGCAGTGCTAGGGACAGGGAGAGCTCCTATAATTCACCCCTCCACTTT
CDR3: CSARDRESSYNSPLHF